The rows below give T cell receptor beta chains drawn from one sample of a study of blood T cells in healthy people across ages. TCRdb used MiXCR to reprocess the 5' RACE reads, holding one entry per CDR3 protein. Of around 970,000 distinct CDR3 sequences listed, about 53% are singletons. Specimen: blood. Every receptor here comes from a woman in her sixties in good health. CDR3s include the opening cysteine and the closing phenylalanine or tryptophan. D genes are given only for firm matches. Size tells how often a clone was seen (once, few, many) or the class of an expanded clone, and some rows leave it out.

cdr3_nt: TGTGCCACCAGCAGAGACCCAGCGGGATCGAATGAGCAGTTCTTC; cdr3_aa: CATSRDPAGSNEQFF; clone_size: NA; d_call: TRBD2; j_call: TRBJ2-1; v_call: TRBV15
cdr3_nt: TGCAGCGTTGAGAAAGCCGGGACAGGAGGCAATGAGCAGTACTTC; cdr3_aa: CSVEKAGTGGNEQYF; clone_size: NA; d_call: TRBD1; j_call: TRBJ2-5; v_call: TRBV29-1
cdr3_nt: TGTGCCAGCAGTGGGAGACAGGTCGTGAACACTGAAGCTTTCTTT; cdr3_aa: CASSGRQVVNTEAFF; clone_size: NA; d_call: NA; j_call: TRBJ1-1; v_call: TRBV28
cdr3_nt: TGCAGCGTTGTAGCAACATCCTACGAGCAGTACTTC; cdr3_aa: CSVVATSYEQYF; clone_size: few; d_call: NA; j_call: TRBJ2-7; v_call: TRBV29-1
cdr3_nt: TGTGCCAGCAGCGCCGCCGGGACAAACAATGAGCAGTTCTTC; cdr3_aa: CASSAAGTNNEQFF; clone_size: NA; d_call: NA; j_call: TRBJ2-1; v_call: TRBV7-9
cdr3_nt: TGTGCCAGCAGCTTAGTCGGCGGGAGGGAAAACATTCAGTACTTC; cdr3_aa: CASSLVGGRENIQYF; clone_size: NA; d_call: TRBD2; j_call: TRBJ2-4; v_call: TRBV7-2
cdr3_nt: TGTGCCAGCAGACCACCCGGGACTAGCGGCTACAATGAGCAGTACTTC; cdr3_aa: CASRPPGTSGYNEQYF; clone_size: NA; d_call: TRBD2; j_call: TRBJ2-7; v_call: TRBV6-5
cdr3_nt: TGTGCCAGCAGACAGACTAGCGGGAGGGAGGGTGAGCAGTTCTTC; cdr3_aa: CASRQTSGREGEQFF; clone_size: few; d_call: TRBD2; j_call: TRBJ2-1; v_call: TRBV12-3/TRBV12-4
cdr3_nt: TGTGCCAGCAGTCGCCTGTATTACGAGCAGTACTTC; cdr3_aa: CASSRLYYEQYF; clone_size: once; d_call: NA; j_call: TRBJ2-7; v_call: TRBV2
cdr3_nt: TGTGCCAGCAGTGAAGGGGGCAGCTCTCTTCTCTCCGAGCAGTACTTC; cdr3_aa: CASSEGGSSLLSEQYF; clone_size: NA; d_call: NA; j_call: TRBJ2-7; v_call: TRBV2
cdr3_nt: TGTGCCAGCAGGAAGGACAGGGGGAGCACAGATACGCAGTATTTT; cdr3_aa: CASRKDRGSTDTQYF; clone_size: few; d_call: TRBD1; j_call: TRBJ2-3; v_call: TRBV2
cdr3_nt: TGTGCCAGCAGCCAAACAGGGGGACGGGAAGGCTACACCTTC; cdr3_aa: CASSQTGGREGYTF; clone_size: NA; d_call: TRBD1; j_call: TRBJ1-2; v_call: TRBV3-1
cdr3_nt: TGTGCCACCAGCAGAGCTACAGGGACTGGCTACGAGCAGTACTTC; cdr3_aa: CATSRATGTGYEQYF; clone_size: few; d_call: NA; j_call: TRBJ2-7; v_call: TRBV15
cdr3_nt: TGCAGCGTTGAAGGGGTAGCGGGGGCCTACGAGCAGTACTTC; cdr3_aa: CSVEGVAGAYEQYF; clone_size: NA; d_call: TRBD2; j_call: TRBJ2-7; v_call: TRBV29-1
cdr3_nt: TGTGCCAGCAGCTTAGACCCACAGGGCACAGATACGCAGTATTTT; cdr3_aa: CASSLDPQGTDTQYF; clone_size: few; d_call: NA; j_call: TRBJ2-3; v_call: TRBV7-3
cdr3_nt: TGTGCCAGCGGGACAGGGGTGTACAATCAGCCCCAGCATTTT; cdr3_aa: CASGTGVYNQPQHF; clone_size: NA; d_call: TRBD1; j_call: TRBJ1-5; v_call: TRBV6-1
cdr3_nt: TGTGCCAGCAGTTACTCCACTAGCGGGGCAAATGAGCAGTTCTTC; cdr3_aa: CASSYSTSGANEQFF; clone_size: NA; d_call: TRBD2; j_call: TRBJ2-1; v_call: TRBV6-2/TRBV6-3
cdr3_nt: TGCAGTGCTAGTTTGGGGGATGGACAGACCCAGTACTTC; cdr3_aa: CSASLGDGQTQYF; clone_size: NA; d_call: NA; j_call: TRBJ2-5; v_call: TRBV20-1
cdr3_nt: TGTGCCAGCAGTGATACGGACAGGGGCCCGCAGGACGCCGACACAGATACGCAGTATTTT; cdr3_aa: CASSDTDRGPQDADTDTQYF; clone_size: once; d_call: TRBD1; j_call: TRBJ2-3; v_call: TRBV25-1
cdr3_nt: TGTGCCAGCAGCCAAGGGTCCGACTTCCAAGAGACCCAGTACTTC; cdr3_aa: CASSQGSDFQETQYF; clone_size: NA; d_call: NA; j_call: TRBJ2-5; v_call: TRBV3-1
cdr3_nt: TGTGCCAGCAGCCTCCAGGGGAGTAGCGGGAGTTTTGAGCAGTACTTC; cdr3_aa: CASSLQGSSGSFEQYF; clone_size: NA; d_call: TRBD2; j_call: TRBJ2-7; v_call: TRBV7-2
cdr3_nt: TGCGCCAGCAGCGATCGGCAGGGGTTCGATGAGCAGTTCTTC; cdr3_aa: CASSDRQGFDEQFF; clone_size: NA; d_call: NA; j_call: TRBJ2-1; v_call: TRBV5-1
cdr3_nt: TGTGCCACCAGTGGGACTACAGATACGCAGTATTTT; cdr3_aa: CATSGTTDTQYF; clone_size: NA; d_call: NA; j_call: TRBJ2-3; v_call: TRBV24-1
cdr3_nt: TGCAGCGCAAGACAGGGTGATCAGCCCCAGCATTTT; cdr3_aa: CSARQGDQPQHF; clone_size: NA; d_call: TRBD1; j_call: TRBJ1-5; v_call: TRBV29-1
cdr3_nt: TGTGCCAGCAGCCAATCGGGGCCCCAAGAGACCCAGTACTTC; cdr3_aa: CASSQSGPQETQYF; clone_size: many; d_call: NA; j_call: TRBJ2-5; v_call: TRBV3-1
cdr3_nt: TGCAGCGTTGACCGGGACAGATTACCTCAAGAGACCCAGTACTTC; cdr3_aa: CSVDRDRLPQETQYF; clone_size: many; d_call: TRBD1; j_call: TRBJ2-5; v_call: TRBV29-1